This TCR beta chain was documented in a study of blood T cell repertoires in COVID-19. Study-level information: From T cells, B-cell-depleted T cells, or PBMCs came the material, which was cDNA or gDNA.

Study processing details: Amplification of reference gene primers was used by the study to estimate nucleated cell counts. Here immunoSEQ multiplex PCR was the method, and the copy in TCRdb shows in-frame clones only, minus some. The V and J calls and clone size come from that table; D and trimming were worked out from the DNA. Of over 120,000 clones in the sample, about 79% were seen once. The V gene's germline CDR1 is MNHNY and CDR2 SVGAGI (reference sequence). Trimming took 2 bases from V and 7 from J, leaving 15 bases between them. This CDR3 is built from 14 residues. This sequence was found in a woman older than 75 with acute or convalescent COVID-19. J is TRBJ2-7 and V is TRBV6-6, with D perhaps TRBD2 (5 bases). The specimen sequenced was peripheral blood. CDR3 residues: CASSYASPTGEQYF. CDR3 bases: TGTGCCAGCAGTTACGCGAGTCCCACGGGGGAGCAGTACTTC.